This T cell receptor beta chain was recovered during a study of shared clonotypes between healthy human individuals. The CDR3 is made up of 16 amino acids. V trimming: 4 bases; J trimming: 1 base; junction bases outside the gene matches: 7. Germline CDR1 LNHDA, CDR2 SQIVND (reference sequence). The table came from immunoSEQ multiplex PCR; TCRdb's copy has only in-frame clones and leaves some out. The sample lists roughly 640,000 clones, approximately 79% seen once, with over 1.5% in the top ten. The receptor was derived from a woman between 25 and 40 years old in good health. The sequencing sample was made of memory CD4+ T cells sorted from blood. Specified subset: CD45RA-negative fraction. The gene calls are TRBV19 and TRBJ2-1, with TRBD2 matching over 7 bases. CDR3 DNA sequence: TGTGCCAGTAGTACCAGAGCGGGACCGTCCTACAATGAGCAGTTCTTC. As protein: CASSTRAGPSYNEQFF. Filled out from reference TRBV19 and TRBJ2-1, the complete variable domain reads DGGITQSPKYLFRKEGQNVTLSCEQNLNHDAMYWYRQDPGQGLRLIYYSQIVNDFQKGDIAEGYSVSREKKESFPLTVTSAQKNPTAFYLCASSTRAGPSYNEQFFGPGTRLTVL.